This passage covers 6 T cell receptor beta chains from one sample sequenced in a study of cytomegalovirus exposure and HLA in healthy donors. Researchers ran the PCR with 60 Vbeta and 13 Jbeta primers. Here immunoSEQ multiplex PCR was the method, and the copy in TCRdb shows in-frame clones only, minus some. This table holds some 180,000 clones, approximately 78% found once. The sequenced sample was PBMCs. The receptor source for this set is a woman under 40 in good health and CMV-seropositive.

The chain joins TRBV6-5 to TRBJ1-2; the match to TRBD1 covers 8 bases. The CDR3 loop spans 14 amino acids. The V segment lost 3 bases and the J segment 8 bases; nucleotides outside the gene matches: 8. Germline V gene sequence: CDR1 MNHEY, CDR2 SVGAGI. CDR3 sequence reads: CASSYSDRAKGYTF. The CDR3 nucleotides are TGTGCCAGCAGTTATTCGGACAGGGCGAAGGGCTACACCTTC.

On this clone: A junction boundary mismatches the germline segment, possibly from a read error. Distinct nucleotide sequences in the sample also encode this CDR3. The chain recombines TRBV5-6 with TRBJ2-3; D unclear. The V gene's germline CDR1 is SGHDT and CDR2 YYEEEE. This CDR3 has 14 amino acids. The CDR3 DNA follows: TGTGCCAGCAGTTTGGCGAGGTCGATAGATACGCAGTATTTT. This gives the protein CASSLARSIDTQYF.

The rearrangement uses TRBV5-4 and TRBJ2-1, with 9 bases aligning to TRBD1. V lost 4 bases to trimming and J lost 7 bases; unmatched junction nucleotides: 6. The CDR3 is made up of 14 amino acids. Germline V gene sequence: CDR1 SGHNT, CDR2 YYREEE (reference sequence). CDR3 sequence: CASSTDRGRNEQFF. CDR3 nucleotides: TGTGCCAGCAGCACGGACAGGGGCCGGAATGAGCAGTTCTTC. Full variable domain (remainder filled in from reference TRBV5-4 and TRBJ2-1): ETGVTQSPTHLIKTRGQQVTLRCSSQSGHNTVSWYQQALGQGPQFIFQYYREEENGRGNFPPRFSGLQFPNYSSELNVNALELDDSALYLCASSTDRGRNEQFFGPGTRLTVL.

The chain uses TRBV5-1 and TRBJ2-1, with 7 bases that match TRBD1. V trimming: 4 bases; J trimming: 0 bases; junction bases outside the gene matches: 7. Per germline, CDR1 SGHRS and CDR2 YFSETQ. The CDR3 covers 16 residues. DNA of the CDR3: TGCGCCAGCAGCGCCTCAGGGGGAAGCTCCTACAATGAGCAGTTCTTC. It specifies CASSASGGSSYNEQFF.

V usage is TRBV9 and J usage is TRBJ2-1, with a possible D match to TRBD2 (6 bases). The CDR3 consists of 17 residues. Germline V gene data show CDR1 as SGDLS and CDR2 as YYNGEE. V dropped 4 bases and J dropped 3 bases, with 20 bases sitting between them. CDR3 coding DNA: TGTGCCAGCAGCATGTCAATTAGCGGATTCCACTACAATGAGCAGTTCTTC. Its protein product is CASSMSISGFHYNEQFF.

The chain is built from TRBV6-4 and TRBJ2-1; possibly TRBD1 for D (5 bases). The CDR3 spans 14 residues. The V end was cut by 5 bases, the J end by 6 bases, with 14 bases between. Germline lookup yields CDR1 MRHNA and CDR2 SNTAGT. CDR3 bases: TGTGCCAGCAGTTTAGAAACAGGTACCAATGAGCAGTTCTTC. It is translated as CASSLETGTNEQFF.